This record covers a single TCR beta chain. These data belong to a study of blood T cell repertoires in COVID-19. The overall study: Acute-phase and convalescent COVID-19 samples originated in the United States, Italy and Spain. The analysed material was cDNA or gDNA that came from T cells, B-cell-depleted T cells, or PBMCs.

As handled by the study authors: Reference gene primer amplification in the assay estimated nucleated cell counts. Some clones are missing from TCRdb's copy, which holds only in-frame ones; the method was immunoSEQ multiplex PCR. V, J and clone size are taken as reported in that table, and D and trimming were inferred from the DNA itself. The table has roughly 350,000 clones, about 90% seen once. Germline V gene lookup returns CDR1 LGHDT and CDR2 YNNKEL (reference sequence). V lost 6 bases and J lost 6; bases outside the gene matches: 6. The CDR3 has 16 amino acids. Material for sequencing was peripheral blood. This chain joins TRBV3-1 (or the pseudogene TRBV3-2) and TRBJ2-1; 15 bases agree with TRBD2. This TCR was sampled from a woman aged 18-29 years who had recovered from COVID-19. The CDR3 nucleotides are TGTGCCAGCAGACCCGGACTAGCGGGAGGGGGCAATGAGCAGTTCTTC. Its protein is CASRPGLAGGGNEQFF.